This T cell receptor beta chain was identified in a study of T cell responses to AZD1222 COVID-19 vaccine. On this clone: The antigen remains undetermined.

V was cut by 2 bases and J by 6 bases, with 10 bases left in between. The CDR3 totals 13 residues. Assay used: immunoSEQ multiplex PCR; TCRdb lists only in-frame clones, some missing. This table holds 150,000 to 200,000 clones, 80% to 95% found once. General study points: It should be noted that donors were predominantly white British and more often female, and clonal diversity was possibly underestimated.

V gene TRBV12-3 or TRBV12-4 combines with J gene TRBJ1-2, with D possibly being TRBD1 (5 bases). The sequence was obtained from an adult who received the AZD1222 COVID-19 vaccine. This specimen consisted of peripheral blood, obtained 28 days after the second AZD1222 dose. DNA of the CDR3: TGTGCCAGCAGTTTACAGGGTCGGAATGGCTACACCTTC. Encoded protein: CASSLQGRNGYTF.